This T cell receptor (beta chain) was captured in a study of human T cells and chemical hapten exposure. Each CDR3 protein gets one entry after TCRdb re-called the RACE reads with MiXCR. The sample shows about 190,000 distinct CDR3 sequences, around a quarter of them seen only once. There are a few counts of this clonotype. Documented time point: patch test 3, about 24 weeks after DPC sensitization. Treatment of the sample: therapeutic diphenylcyclopropenone sensitization with weekly scalp DPC. Germline-derived CDR1 and CDR2 are LGHNA and YSLEER. Trimming pared 6 bases from V and 6 bases from J, leaving 15 bases between. The CDR3 runs to 13 residues.

V usage is TRBV4-3 and J usage is TRBJ2-7, with D hard to call. The receptor was derived from a middle-aged woman with alopecia areata. Some clones in this sample may be carry-over from other donors' samples. The material was whole blood, obtained in connection with sensitization to the hapten diphenylcyclopropenone (DPC). CDR3 in DNA: TGCGCCAGCAGTTCGGTGGGTCGCGGCGAGCAGTACTTC. This gives the protein CASSSVGRGEQYF.